Following are 13 T cell receptor beta chains from one sample sequenced in a study. TCRdb used MiXCR to reprocess the 5' RACE reads, holding one entry per CDR3 protein. The repertoire holds more than 9,500 distinct CDR3 sequences, with just over 50% as singletons. Cells sorted as Tregs were CD4+, CD25+ and CD127-/low. Sequencing was done on a sample of tumor-infiltrating Tregs sorted from the breast tumor. The source is a female donor with breast cancer.

Worth noting for this clonotype: An end of the junction differs from the germline gene, which may be a read error. V usage is TRBV4-2 and J usage is TRBJ2-5; 13 bases agree with TRBD2. CDR3 size: 15 residues. The germline V gene has CDR1 LGHNA and CDR2 YNFKEQ. For the CDR3, the DNA is TGTGCCAGCAGCAACGGACTAGCGGGAGAAGAGACCCAGCACTTC. Protein sequence: CASSNGLAGEETQHF.

In its sample, this clonotype ranks as medium-sized. This chain joins TRBV20-1 and TRBJ2-1; D gene ambiguous. Germline CDR1 reads DFQATT; CDR2 reads SNEGSKA (reference sequence). The V end lost 4 bases, the J end lost 9 bases, and 10 bases lay between the germline ends. CDR3 length: 11 residues. CDR3 region: CSAKLLAEQFF. The CDR3 DNA reads TGCAGTGCTAAGCTTCTGGCTGAGCAGTTCTTC.

V usage is TRBV15 and J usage is TRBJ2-3; the D is unclear. In germline, CDR1 is LNHNV, CDR2 YYDKDF (reference sequence). Between the trimmed V and J ends, which lost 5 bases and 1 base, there was a span of 4 bases. The CDR3 totals 12 residues. The CDR3 protein is CATSGGTDTQYF. In nucleotides, the CDR3 is TGTGCCACCAGCGGAGGCACAGATACGCAGTATTTT.

The rearrangement links TRBV4-3 to TRBJ2-2; D unclear. Trimming pared 1 base from V and 4 bases from J, leaving 7 bases between. Germline V gene data show CDR1 as LGHNA and CDR2 as YSLEER. The CDR3 loop spans 14 amino acids. The CDR3 is CASSQGLGTGELFF. The DNA of the CDR3 is TGCGCCAGCAGCCAAGGGCTGGGCACCGGGGAGCTGTTTTTT.

The chain is built from TRBV4-3 and TRBJ1-6, with D maybe TRBD1 (5 bases). V lost 0 bases, J lost 11 bases, and 17 bases lay in between. From germline, CDR1 is LGHNA and CDR2 YSLEER. The CDR3 spans 16 residues. CDR3 nucleotides: TGCGCCAGCAGCCAAGATCATGACAGATCCAATCCACCCCTCCACTTT. Its protein is CASSQDHDRSNPPLHF.

The rearrangement joins TRBV29-1 to TRBJ1-2; D is unclear. Deletions cut 3 bases from V and 1 base from J, with 6 bases between. Germline V lookup: CDR1 SQVTM, CDR2 ANQGSEA. This CDR3 has 12 amino acids. The chain's CDR3 is CSVEEINYGYTF. The CDR3 nucleotides read TGCAGCGTTGAGGAGATTAACTATGGCTACACCTTC. The variable domain in full, completed from reference TRBV29-1 and TRBJ1-2, reads SAVISQKPSRDICQRGTSLTIQCQVDSQVTMMFWYRQQPGQSLTLIATANQGSEATYESGFVIDKFPISRPNLTFSTLTVSNMSPEDSSIYLCSVEEINYGYTFGSGTRLTVV.

The chain couples TRBV12-3 or TRBV12-4 to TRBJ2-4; 7 bases line up with TRBD1. J gave up 9 bases and V 9 bases, and 8 bases lay outside the gene matches. The CDR3 has 12 residues. The CDR3 protein is CASKKGAGIQYF. DNA of the CDR3: TGTGCCAGTAAGAAGGGGGCTGGCATTCAGTACTTC.

As to this clonotype: One end of the junction does not line up with germline, which may come from a read error. This chain uses TRBV3-1 with TRBJ2-3; possibly TRBD2 for D (6 bases). Germline V gene lookup returns CDR1 LGHDT and CDR2 YNNKEL (reference sequence). This CDR3 contains 15 residues. DNA for the CDR3: TGTGCCAGCAGCCAAGATCGGGGGAGCCCAGATACGCTGTATTTT. Its translation is CASSQDRGSPDTLYF.

The V call is TRBV28, the J call TRBJ2-7, with D hard to call. This CDR3 region has 14 residues. Germline lookup yields CDR1 MDHEN and CDR2 SYDVKM. The ends were cut back, 6 bases at V and 7 bases at J, with 19 bases in the middle. In DNA, the CDR3 is TGTGCCAGCAGACCCCCAAGTCCGACCTTTGAGCAGTACGTC. This translates into CASRPPSPTFEQYV.

The chain has TRBV20-1 and TRBJ1-1; a weak D match, TRBD1 (5 bases). Germline V gene data show CDR1 as DFQATT and CDR2 as SNEGSKA (reference sequence). There are 16 residues in the CDR3. V lost 3 bases to trimming and J lost 1 base, with 18 bases between them. The CDR3 region has the DNA TGCAGTGCTAGGGACCCCCGGGGGGGAACGAACACTGAAGCTTTCTTT. Amino acids: CSARDPRGGTNTEAFF.

This chain connects TRBV29-1 to TRBJ2-5; D possibly matches TRBD1 or TRBD2 (5 bases each). The germline CDR1 and CDR2 sequences are SQVTM and ANQGSEA. Deletions cut 6 bases from V and 1 base from J, with 15 bases between. CDR3 length: 14 residues. CDR3 coding DNA: TGCAGCGTGGCCCCAGGTGGGACCCAAGAGACCCAGTACTTC. It codes for CSVAPGGTQETQYF.

The chain couples TRBV2 to TRBJ2-1; D unresolved. Between the trimmed V and J ends, which lost 7 bases and 5 bases, there was a span of 12 bases. This CDR3 has 13 residues. Germline V CDR1 and CDR2: SNHLY, FYNNEI. The CDR3 loop reads CASTLDQNNEQFF. DNA for the CDR3: TGTGCCAGCACTCTTGACCAAAACAATGAGCAGTTCTTC.

The rearrangement joins TRBV29-1 to TRBJ2-1, with D unclear. In germline, CDR1 is SQVTM, CDR2 ANQGSEA. The CDR3 has 13 amino acids. The ends were cut back, 4 bases at V and 9 bases at J, with 16 bases in the middle. CDR3: CSVVVAGVGEQFF. The CDR3 bases are TGCAGCGTTGTGGTAGCAGGAGTAGGTGAGCAGTTCTTC.